This entry lists 6 T cell receptor beta chains sequenced from one sample in a study of blood T cell repertoires in COVID-19. Libraries were prepared by immunoSEQ multiplex PCR; TCRdb keeps only in-frame clonotypes and omits some of them. Here the sample spans roughly 420,000 clones, roughly 90% being singletons. Sequencing used PBMCs or T cells enriched from blood (not recorded which). These receptors came from a woman aged 25 to 39 with acute COVID-19.

This clone was recorded once. The chain has TRBV5-1 and TRBJ2-3, with 10 bases aligning to TRBD2. Germline-derived CDR1 and CDR2 are SGHRS and YFSETQ. CDR3 length equals 17 residues. Unmatched junction bases numbered 6, after V lost 0 bases and J lost 2 bases. For the CDR3, the DNA is TGCGCCAGCAGCTTGGAAATAGCGGGGGGATACACAGATACGCAGTATTTT. It yields the protein CASSLEIAGGYTDTQYF.

The genes are TRBV5-1 and TRBJ1-5; D call uncertain. Germline V CDR1 and CDR2: SGHRS, YFSETQ. The V end was cut by 1 base, the J end by 0 bases, with 8 bases between. The CDR3 runs 15 residues. The CDR3 DNA sequence: TGCGCCAGCAGCTTGATGGGCTTTAGCAATCAGCCCCAGCATTTT. Protein sequence: CASSLMGFSNQPQHF.

This chain links TRBV30 with TRBJ1-1, with TRBD1 as a possible D gene (5 bases). Germline V gives CDR1 GTSNPN, CDR2 SVGIG (reference sequence). Deletions cut 1 base from V and 5 bases from J, with 11 bases between. CDR3 length: 13 residues. CDR3 DNA: TGTGCCTGGAGTGATGGGGCTTATACTGAAGCTTTCTTT. Its translation: CAWSDGAYTEAFF.

This chain links TRBV1 with TRBJ2-1; TRBD2 was called by the table and not checked on the DNA. TRBV1 is tagged as a pseudogene. The CDR3 extends over 16 amino acids. DNA of the CDR3: TGCACCAGCAGCCAAGTCGGTCTAGCGTGGGCCAATGAGCAGTTCTTC. Its translation is CTSSQVGLAWANEQFF.

The V and J genes are TRBV7-9 and TRBJ1-2; 11 nucleotides agree with TRBD1. Trimming cost V 5 bases and J 4 bases; bases outside gene matches: 9. Germline V gene sequence: CDR1 SEHNR, CDR2 FQNEAQ (reference sequence). The CDR3 is 16 residues long. Here the CDR3 reads CASSHIPGQGGYGYTF. CDR3 DNA: TGTGCCAGCAGCCATATTCCGGGACAGGGGGGCTATGGCTACACCTTC.

The V call is TRBV6-1, the J call TRBJ1-1; 7 bases are a match to TRBD1. The germline V gene has CDR1 MNHNS and CDR2 SASEGT. The CDR3 covers 14 residues. V dropped 2 bases and J dropped 5; count of bases not matched to a gene: 5. Here the CDR3 reads CASSEMRGRTEAFF. CDR3 coding DNA: TGTGCCAGCAGTGAAATGAGGGGGCGGACTGAAGCTTTCTTT.